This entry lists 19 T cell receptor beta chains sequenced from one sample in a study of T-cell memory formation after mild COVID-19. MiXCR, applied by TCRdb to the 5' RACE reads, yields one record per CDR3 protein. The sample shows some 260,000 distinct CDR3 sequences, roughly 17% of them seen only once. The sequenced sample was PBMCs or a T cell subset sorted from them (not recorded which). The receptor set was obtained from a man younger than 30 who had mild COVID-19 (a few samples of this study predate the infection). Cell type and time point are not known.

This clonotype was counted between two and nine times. CDR3 nucleotides: TGCGCCAGCAGCCCACAGGCATCTAACTATGGCTACACCTTC. Protein sequence: CASSPQASNYGYTF. The rearrangement joins TRBV5-1 to TRBJ1-2; TRBD1 is a possible D gene (5 bases). The CDR3 consists of 14 residues. The ends were cut back, 4 bases at V and 0 bases at J, with 10 bases in the middle. The germline gives CDR1 SGHRS, CDR2 YFSETQ. Full variable domain (remainder filled in from reference TRBV5-1 and TRBJ1-2): KAGVTQTPRYLIKTRGQQVTLSCSPISGHRSVSWYQQTPGQGLQFLFEYFSETQRNKGNFPGRFSGRQFSNSRSEMNVSTLELGDSALYLCASSPQASNYGYTFGSGTRLTVV.

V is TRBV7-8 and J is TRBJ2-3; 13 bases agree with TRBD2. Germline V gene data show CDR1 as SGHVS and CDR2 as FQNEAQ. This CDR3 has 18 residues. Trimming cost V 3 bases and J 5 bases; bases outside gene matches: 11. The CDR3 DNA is TGTGCCAGCAGCTTGGCCCGAGGACTAGCGGGGGCCATAGATACGCAGTATTTT. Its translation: CASSLARGLAGAIDTQYF. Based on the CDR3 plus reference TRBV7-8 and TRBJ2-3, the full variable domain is GAGVSQSPRYKVAKRGQDVALRCDPISGHVSLFWYQQALGQGPEFLTYFQNEAQLDKSGLPSDRFFAERPEGSVSTLKIQRTQQEDSAVYLCASSLARGLAGAIDTQYFGPGTRLTVL.

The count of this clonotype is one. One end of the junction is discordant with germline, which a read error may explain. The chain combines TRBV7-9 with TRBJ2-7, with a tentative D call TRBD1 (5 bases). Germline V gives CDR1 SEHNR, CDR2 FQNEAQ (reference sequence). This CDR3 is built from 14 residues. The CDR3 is CASSLVPGNYEQYF. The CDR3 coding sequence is TGTGCCAGTAGCTTAGTTCCAGGGAACTACGAGCAGTACTTC.

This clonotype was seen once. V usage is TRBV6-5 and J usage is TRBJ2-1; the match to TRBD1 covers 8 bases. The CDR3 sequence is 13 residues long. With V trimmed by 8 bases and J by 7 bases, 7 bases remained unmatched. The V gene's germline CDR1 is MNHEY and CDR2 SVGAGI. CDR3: CASGQGAENEQFF. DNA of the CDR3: TGTGCCAGCGGCCAGGGGGCAGAGAATGAGCAGTTCTTC.

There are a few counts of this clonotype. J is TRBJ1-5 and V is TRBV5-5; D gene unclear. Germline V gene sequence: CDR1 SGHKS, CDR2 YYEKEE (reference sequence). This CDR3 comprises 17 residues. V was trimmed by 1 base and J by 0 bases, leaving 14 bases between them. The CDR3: CASSLRLGKYSNQPQHF. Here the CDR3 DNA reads TGTGCCAGCAGCTTGAGGCTCGGGAAATATAGCAATCAGCCCCAGCATTTT.

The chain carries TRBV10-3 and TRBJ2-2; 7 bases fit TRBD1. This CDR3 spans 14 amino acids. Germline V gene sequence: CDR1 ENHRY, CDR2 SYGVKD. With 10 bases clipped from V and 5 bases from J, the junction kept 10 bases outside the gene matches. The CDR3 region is CASKRQGSTGELFF. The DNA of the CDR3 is TGTGCCAGCAAAAGACAGGGTTCGACCGGGGAGCTGTTTTTT.

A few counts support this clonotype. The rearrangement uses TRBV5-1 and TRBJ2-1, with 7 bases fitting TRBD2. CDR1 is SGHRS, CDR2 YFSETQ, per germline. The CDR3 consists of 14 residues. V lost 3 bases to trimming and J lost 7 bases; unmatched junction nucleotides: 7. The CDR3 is CASSWGGGGNEQFF. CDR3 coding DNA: TGCGCCAGCAGCTGGGGAGGCGGGGGTAATGAGCAGTTCTTC.

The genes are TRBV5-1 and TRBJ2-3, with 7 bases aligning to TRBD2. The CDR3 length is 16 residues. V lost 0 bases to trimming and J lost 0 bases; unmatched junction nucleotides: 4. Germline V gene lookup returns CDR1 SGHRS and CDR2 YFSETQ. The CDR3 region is CASSLESGGSTDTQYF. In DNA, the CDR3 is TGCGCCAGCAGCTTGGAATCCGGGGGGAGCACAGATACGCAGTATTTT.

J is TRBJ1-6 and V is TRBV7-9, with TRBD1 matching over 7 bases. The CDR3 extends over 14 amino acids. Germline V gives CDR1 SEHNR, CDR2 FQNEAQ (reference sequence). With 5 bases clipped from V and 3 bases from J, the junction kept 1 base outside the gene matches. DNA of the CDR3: TGTGCCAGCAGCGGGACAGTCTATAATTCACCCCTCCACTTT. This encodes CASSGTVYNSPLHF. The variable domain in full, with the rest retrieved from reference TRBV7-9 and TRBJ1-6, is DTGVSQNPRHKITKRGQNVTFRCDPISEHNRLYWYRQTLGQGPEFLTYFQNEAQLEKSRLLSDRFSAERPKGSFSTLEIQRTEQGDSAMYLCASSGTVYNSPLHFGNGTRLTVT.

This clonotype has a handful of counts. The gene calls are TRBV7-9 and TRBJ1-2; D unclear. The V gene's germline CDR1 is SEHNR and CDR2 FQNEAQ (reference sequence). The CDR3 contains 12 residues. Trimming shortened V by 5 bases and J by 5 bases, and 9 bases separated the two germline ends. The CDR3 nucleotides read TGTGCCAGCAGCCCCGACATGTATGGCTACACCTTC. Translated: CASSPDMYGYTF.

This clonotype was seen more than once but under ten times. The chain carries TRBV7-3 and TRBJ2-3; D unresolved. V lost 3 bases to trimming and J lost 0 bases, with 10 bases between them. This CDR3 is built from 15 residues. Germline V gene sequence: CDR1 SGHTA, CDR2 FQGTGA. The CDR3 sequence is CASSLVGRSTDTQYF. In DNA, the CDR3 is TGTGCCAGCAGCTTGGTCGGCCGAAGCACAGATACGCAGTATTTT. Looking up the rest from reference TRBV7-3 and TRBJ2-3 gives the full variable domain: GAGVSQTPSNKVTEKGKYVELRCDPISGHTALYWYRQSLGQGPEFLIYFQGTGAADDSGLPNDRFFAVRPEGSVSTLKIQRTERGDSAVYLCASSLVGRSTDTQYFGPGTRLTVL.

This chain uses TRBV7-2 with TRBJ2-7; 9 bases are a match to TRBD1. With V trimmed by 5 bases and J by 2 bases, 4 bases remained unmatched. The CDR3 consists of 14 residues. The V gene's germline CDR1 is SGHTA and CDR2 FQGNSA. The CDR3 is CASSVGQGAYEQYF. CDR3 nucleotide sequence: TGTGCCAGCAGCGTGGGACAGGGAGCCTACGAGCAGTACTTC.

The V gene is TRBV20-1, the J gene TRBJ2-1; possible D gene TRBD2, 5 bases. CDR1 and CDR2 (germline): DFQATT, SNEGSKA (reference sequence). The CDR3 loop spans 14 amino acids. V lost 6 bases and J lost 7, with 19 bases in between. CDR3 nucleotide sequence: TGCAGTGCCTCTTCCGGGATCCAGACGAATGAGCAGTTCTTC. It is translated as CSASSGIQTNEQFF.

CDR3 nucleotides: TGCGCCAGCAAGGTACCCACAGGGCGGACGGGGGGCTACACCTTC. Protein product: CASKVPTGRTGGYTF. The V gene is TRBV10-2, the J gene TRBJ1-2; TRBD1 might be the D (6 bases). V gave up 7 bases and J gave up 8 bases, with 23 bases separating them. Germline loops: CDR1 WSHSY, CDR2 SAAADI. The CDR3 length is 15 residues.

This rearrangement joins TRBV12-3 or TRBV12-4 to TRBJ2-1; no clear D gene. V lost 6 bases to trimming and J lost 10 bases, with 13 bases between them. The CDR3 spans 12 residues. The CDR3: CASRARTAEQFF. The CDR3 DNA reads TGTGCCAGCAGAGCACGTACTGCCGAGCAGTTCTTC.

CDR3 amino acids: CASSLEGGVQPQHF. The CDR3 nucleotides are TGCGCCAGCAGCTTGGAGGGGGGAGTCCAGCCCCAGCATTTT. The chain uses TRBV5-1 and TRBJ1-5; D is perhaps TRBD1 (6 bases). The germline CDR1 and CDR2 sequences are SGHRS and YFSETQ. Trimming shortened V by 0 bases and J by 7 bases, and 11 bases separated the two germline ends. This CDR3 region has 14 residues.

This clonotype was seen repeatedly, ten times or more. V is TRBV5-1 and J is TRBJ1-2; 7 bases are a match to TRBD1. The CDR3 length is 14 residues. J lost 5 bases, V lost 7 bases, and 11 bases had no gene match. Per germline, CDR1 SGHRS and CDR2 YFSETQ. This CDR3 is CASYPGQQTYGYTF. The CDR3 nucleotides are TGCGCCAGCTACCCGGGACAGCAAACTTATGGCTACACCTTC.

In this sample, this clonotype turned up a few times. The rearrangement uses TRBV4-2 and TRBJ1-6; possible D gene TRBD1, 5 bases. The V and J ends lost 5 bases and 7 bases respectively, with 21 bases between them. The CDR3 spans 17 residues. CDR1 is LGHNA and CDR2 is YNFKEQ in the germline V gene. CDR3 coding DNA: TGTGCCAGCAGCACGCCGACGATAGGGGTAAGGAATTCACCCCTCCACTTT. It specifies CASSTPTIGVRNSPLHF.

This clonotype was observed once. The CDR3 DNA is TGTGCCCCAGGAGAGGGCGGCTACACCTTC. This sequence encodes CAPGEGGYTF. This chain uses TRBV2 with TRBJ1-2; no clear D gene. The CDR3 sequence is 10 residues long. CDR1 and CDR2 (germline): SNHLY, FYNNEI. Trimming pared 11 bases from V and 8 bases from J, leaving 12 bases between. Full variable domain (remainder filled in from reference TRBV2 and TRBJ1-2): EPEVTQTPSHQVTQMGQEVILRCVPISNHLYFYWYRQILGQKVEFLVSFYNNEISEKSEIFDDQFSVERPDGSNFTLKIRSTKLEDSAMYFCAPGEGGYTFGSGTRLTVV.